This is a list of T cell receptor beta chains from one sample in a study of T cell responses to AZD1222 COVID-19 vaccine. Generated by immunoSEQ multiplex PCR, the TCRdb table keeps only in-frame clones and is missing some. Among 150,000 to 200,000 clones listed, around 88% were seen once. Material: peripheral blood, obtained 28 days after the second AZD1222 dose. The receptors come from an adult who received the AZD1222 COVID-19 vaccine. The CDR3 runs from the conserved cysteine through the conserved F or W. The D gene is left open where the match is weak. Expanded clones get a size class; other rows say once, few or many, or leave the size out.

V	D	size	J	DNA	CDR3
TRBV11-2	TRBD2	.	TRBJ2-6	TGTGCCAGCACCACGGGGGGTTCGAGCTCTGGGGCCAACGTCCTGACTTTC	CASTTGGSSSGANVLTF
TRBV19	TRBD2	.	TRBJ2-1	TGTGCCAGTAGTATGTTCGCGGGGGGTAATGAGCAGTTCTTC	CASSMFAGGNEQFF
TRBV7-9	TRBD2	.	TRBJ2-7	TGTGCCAGCAGCTTAGCGACTAGCGGGGGAAACTACGAGCAGTACTTC	CASSLATSGGNYEQYF
TRBV7-6	.	.	TRBJ1-1	TGTGCCAGCAGCCTAGGGGGGAGCACTGAAGCTTTCTTT	CASSLGGSTEAFF
TRBV7-8	TRBD2	.	TRBJ2-1	TGTGCCAGCAGCCAGAAATCGGTAAGCGGGACCAATGAGCAGTTCTTC	CASSQKSVSGTNEQFF
TRBV6-4	.	once	TRBJ1-5	TGTGCCAAAGGCCCATTGACAGGTGGACAGCCCCAGCATTTT	CAKGPLTGGQPQHF
TRBV7-2	.	.	TRBJ1-6	TGTGCCAGCAGCTTAGAAACCGCAGTAATGACCCTCCACTTT	CASSLETAVMTLHF
TRBV7-9	.	.	TRBJ2-7	TGTGCCAGCAGCTTAGAAGTGGGGGAGCAGTACTTC	CASSLEVGEQYF
TRBV3-1/TRBV3-2	.	.	TRBJ2-1	TGTGCCAGCAGCCAAGATCCCAGGGACAATGAGCAGTTCTTC	CASSQDPRDNEQFF
TRBV14	.	.	TRBJ1-2	TGTGCCAGCAGCTACACAAGGAATGGGGGCTACACCTTC	CASSYTRNGGYTF
TRBV3-1/TRBV3-2	TRBD1	.	TRBJ2-1	TGTGCCAGCAGCCTCGGGACAGCCAATGAGCAGTTCTTC	CASSLGTANEQFF
TRBV9	.	.	TRBJ1-1	TGTGCCAGCAGCGTAGAACAGTCTGTCGAAGCTTTCTTT	CASSVEQSVEAFF